Shown below are 27 T cell receptor beta chains from a single sample sequenced in a study of patients and donors after allogeneic stem cell transplantation. Via MiXCR, TCRdb re-called the RT-PCR reads, giving one row per CDR3 protein. Here the sample spans about 57,000 distinct CDR3 sequences, about 14% being singletons. The specimen sequenced was blood, either unsorted or a sorted T cell fraction (not recorded which). The receptors come from a human donor who was either an allogeneic HSCT recipient or a stem cell or donor lymphocyte infusion donor (not recorded which). It is not recorded whose cells these are; they may come from a transplant donor.

This clonotype showed up just a few times. This rearrangement joins TRBV3-1 to TRBJ2-1, with D unclear. CDR3 length: 15 residues. Germline V CDR1 and CDR2: LGHDT, YNNKEL (reference sequence). The V end lost 3 bases, the J end lost 5 bases, and 14 bases lay between the germline ends. The CDR3 loop is CASSQPFARDNEQFF. CDR3 coding DNA: TGTGCCAGCAGCCAGCCCTTTGCTAGGGACAATGAGCAGTTCTTC.

This clonotype was counted a few times. The chain is built from TRBV7-6 and TRBJ2-2, with unresolved D. Germline CDR1 SGHVS, CDR2 FNYEAQ. The CDR3 contains 14 residues. V was trimmed by 1 base and J by 2 bases, leaving 5 bases between them. Here the CDR3 reads CASSLDGNTGELFF. For the CDR3, the DNA is TGTGCCAGCAGCTTAGACGGAAACACCGGGGAGCTGTTTTTT.

This chain links TRBV7-9 with TRBJ2-7, with D possibly matching TRBD2 (6 bases). Trimming took off 1 base at V and 1 base at J, with 11 bases between the two ends. The CDR3 is made up of 15 amino acids. Germline V lookup: CDR1 SEHNR, CDR2 FQNEAQ (reference sequence). The CDR3 sequence: CASSLGGLRSYEQYF. CDR3 bases: TGTGCCAGCAGCTTAGGGGGACTCCGGTCCTACGAGCAGTACTTC.

The gene calls are TRBV5-1 and TRBJ2-1, with 9 bases identical to TRBD1. V lost 6 bases, J lost 4 bases, and 11 bases stayed unmatched. Germline V gene sequence: CDR1 SGHRS, CDR2 YFSETQ. The CDR3 loop spans 16 amino acids. Here the CDR3 reads CASNNLPGQGYNEQFF. In DNA, the CDR3 is TGCGCCAGCAACAACCTTCCGGGACAGGGATACAATGAGCAGTTCTTC.

This clonotype was detected a few times. The chain is built from TRBV5-4 and TRBJ2-3; D is possibly TRBD1 (5 bases). CDR1 is SGHNT and CDR2 is YYREEE in the germline V gene (reference sequence). The germline V and J ends were trimmed by 0 bases and 2 bases, with 7 bases remaining between them. The length of the CDR3 is 14 residues. The CDR3 region is CASSLEGLTDTQYF. The CDR3, as DNA: TGTGCCAGCAGCTTGGAGGGGCTCACAGATACGCAGTATTTT. The whole variable domain, filled in from reference TRBV5-4 and TRBJ2-3, reads ETGVTQSPTHLIKTRGQQVTLRCSSQSGHNTVSWYQQALGQGPQFIFQYYREEENGRGNFPPRFSGLQFPNYSSELNVNALELDDSALYLCASSLEGLTDTQYFGPGTRLTVL.

This sequence joins TRBV4-1 and TRBJ2-7; D might be TRBD2 (6 bases). The V and J ends lost 0 bases and 2 bases respectively, with 20 bases between them. The CDR3 runs 18 residues. Germline lookup yields CDR1 MGHRA and CDR2 YSYEKL. The CDR3 DNA reads as TGCGCCAGCAGCCAAGATCCCCTCCTTCCTAGCGCTACCTACGAGCAGTACTTC. Translated, it gives CASSQDPLLPSATYEQYF.

There are many counts of this clonotype. The V call is TRBV29-1, the J call TRBJ2-3; D possibly corresponds to TRBD2 (6 bases). The CDR3 extends over 14 amino acids. CDR1 and CDR2 (germline): SQVTM, ANQGSEA. The V and J ends lost 7 bases and 2 bases respectively, with 16 bases between them. The CDR3 nucleotides read TGCAGCGGCCGAACCGGGACTTCCACAGATACGCAGTATTTT. It encodes CSGRTGTSTDTQYF.

J is TRBJ2-4 and V is TRBV25-1; no definite D call. V lost 6 bases and J 11 bases, leaving 14 bases between the germline ends. Germline CDR1 MGHDK, CDR2 SYGVNS. CDR3 length equals 12 residues. The CDR3 loop reads CASRASGSVQYF. The CDR3 nucleotides read TGTGCCAGCAGAGCCTCCGGCTCCGTTCAGTACTTC.

The V gene is TRBV3-1, the J gene TRBJ2-5; D is uncertain. Looked up from germline, CDR1 is LGHDT and CDR2 is YNNKEL (reference sequence). Trimming took 4 bases from V and 0 from J, leaving 9 bases between them. The CDR3 consists of 14 residues. The CDR3 loop is CASSLGRHQETQYF. The CDR3, as DNA: TGTGCCAGCAGCCTCGGACGGCACCAAGAGACCCAGTACTTC.

This clonotype was counted only a few times. The V and J genes are TRBV24-1 and TRBJ2-7, with unresolved D. The germline V gene encodes CDR1 KGHDR and CDR2 SFDVKD. Trimming stripped 3 bases from V and 4 bases from J, with 3 bases between. The CDR3 sequence is 11 residues long. CDR3 DNA sequence: TGTGCCACCAGTGATGAGTACGAGCAGTACTTC. Its translation: CATSDEYEQYF.

This clonotype was counted once. The rearrangement links TRBV24-1 to TRBJ2-7, with D perhaps TRBD1 (5 bases). Per the germline V gene, CDR1 is KGHDR and CDR2 is SFDVKD. The CDR3 is 16 amino acids. V was shortened by 4 bases and J by 5 bases, with 20 bases between the two germline ends. CDR3 sequence (DNA): TGTGCCACCAGTGACATACCCAGGGCGTTCTTTGACGAGCAGTACTTC. Translation: CATSDIPRAFFDEQYF.

The chain combines TRBV3-1 with TRBJ2-2; the match to TRBD2 covers 15 bases. V trimming: 1 base; J trimming: 2 bases; junction bases outside the gene matches: 2. CDR3 size: 18 residues. Germline CDR1 reads LGHDT; CDR2 reads YNNKEL (reference sequence). The CDR3 region is CASSQGTSGRGNTGELFF. The CDR3 coding sequence is TGTGCCAGCAGCCAAGGGACTAGCGGGAGGGGTAACACCGGGGAGCTGTTTTTT.

The J gene is TRBJ2-7, the V gene TRBV5-1; the D is unclear. From germline, CDR1 is SGHRS and CDR2 YFSETQ. The CDR3 contains 14 residues. The V end lost 0 bases, the J end lost 4 bases, and 11 bases lay between the germline ends. CDR3 nucleotide sequence: TGCGCCAGCAGCTTGGAGGTTCTGGGGTACGAGCAGTACTTC. Protein: CASSLEVLGYEQYF.

The rearrangement joins TRBV7-8 to TRBJ2-1; 8 positions agree with TRBD1. The CDR3 covers 17 residues. The V and J ends lost 5 bases and 5 bases, in that order; junction bases with no gene match: 14. Germline V lookup: CDR1 SGHVS, CDR2 FQNEAQ. CDR3 region: CASSPRTGNKGDNEQFF. The CDR3 bases are TGTGCCAGCAGCCCCAGGACAGGGAATAAAGGGGACAATGAGCAGTTCTTC.

V is TRBV25-1 and J is TRBJ1-1; perhaps TRBD1 as D (5 bases). The CDR3 runs 15 residues. V lost 4 bases and J lost 2, with 14 bases in between. Germline V gene lookup returns CDR1 MGHDK and CDR2 SYGVNS. The CDR3: CASSGPGTPNTEAFF. CDR3 sequence (DNA): TGTGCCAGCAGTGGCCCCGGGACGCCCAACACTGAAGCTTTCTTT.

This chain uses TRBV5-1 with TRBJ2-3, with 9 bases that match TRBD1. After removal of 1 base from V and 4 bases from J, the junction contained 4 bases not matched to a gene. This CDR3 has 15 amino acids. Germline loops: CDR1 SGHRS, CDR2 YFSETQ. CDR3 in amino acids: CASSLTGGWADTQYF. CDR3 in DNA: TGCGCCAGCAGCTTGACAGGGGGCTGGGCAGATACGCAGTATTTT.

This clonotype was observed a handful of times. The genes are TRBV5-1 and TRBJ1-1; D gene unclear. Trimming removed 1 base at V and 3 bases at J, with 25 bases between. Germline assignment: CDR1 SGHRS and CDR2 YFSETQ. CDR3 length: 19 amino acids. The CDR3 DNA is TGCGCCAGCAGCTTGATAAAAGCCCCCCAAGAGGGAGGGCACACTGAAGCTTTCTTT. Translated, it gives CASSLIKAPQEGGHTEAFF.

The J gene is TRBJ2-1, the V gene TRBV7-8, with 12 bases identical to TRBD2. CDR3 length: 16 amino acids. The V gene end was trimmed by 4 bases and the J gene end by 8 bases; junction bases not matched to a gene: 9. From germline, CDR1 is SGHVS and CDR2 FQNEAQ. CDR3 DNA sequence: TGTGCCAGCAGCTCCAGGACTAGCGGGATGGGCGATGAGCAGTTCTTC. Translating gives CASSSRTSGMGDEQFF.

This clonotype has at least ten counts. The chain couples TRBV27 to TRBJ2-7; 9 bases are a match to TRBD1. The CDR3 is made up of 14 amino acids. V lost 5 bases and J lost 10; bases outside the gene matches: 12. Germline V gene data show CDR1 as MNHEY and CDR2 as SMNVEV (reference sequence). This CDR3 is CASSGYRDRAVQYF. Written as DNA, the CDR3 is TGTGCCAGCAGTGGATACCGGGACAGGGCCGTACAGTACTTC.

This clonotype was observed a few times. The V gene is TRBV10-3, the J gene TRBJ2-1; TRBD2 aligns across 7 bases. Germline assignment: CDR1 ENHRY and CDR2 SYGVKD. The CDR3 is 14 amino acids. Trimming cost V 3 bases and J 3 bases; bases outside gene matches: 2. The DNA for the CDR3 is TGTGCCATCAGTGACCGGGACTACTACAATGAGCAGTTCTTC. Translated: CAISDRDYYNEQFF.

This chain uses TRBV12-3 or TRBV12-4 with TRBJ2-7; 9 bases map to TRBD1. This CDR3 contains 15 residues. V was pared by 6 bases and J by 0 bases, with 6 bases of the junction left unmatched. CDR3 region: CASSPGTGSSYEQYF. CDR3 in DNA: TGTGCCAGCAGCCCCGGGACAGGGAGCTCCTACGAGCAGTACTTC.

The table lists this clonotype with a few counts. The chain uses TRBV24-1 and TRBJ2-1, with 11 bases that match TRBD2. CDR3 length: 15 amino acids. Germline CDR1 reads KGHDR; CDR2 reads SFDVKD. V lost 9 bases to trimming and J lost 1 base; unmatched junction nucleotides: 4. Written as DNA, the CDR3 is TGTGCCACCGCGACTAGCGGGATTTCCTACAATGAGCAGTTCTTC. This gives the protein CATATSGISYNEQFF.

This clonotype was seen more than once but under ten times. The chain has TRBV19 and TRBJ2-3; 8 positions match TRBD1. V was clipped by 7 bases and J by 3 bases; unmatched bases: 6. In germline, CDR1 is LNHDA, CDR2 SQIVND (reference sequence). The CDR3 runs 14 residues. The CDR3 here is CASKVTGGTDTQYF. The CDR3 region has the DNA TGTGCCAGTAAAGTCACAGGGGGAACAGATACGCAGTATTTT.

Here the CDR3 reads CASSQTRDFTYEQYF. The DNA for the CDR3 is TGTGCCAGCAGCCAAACCCGGGACTTTACCTACGAGCAGTACTTC. V gene TRBV3-1 combines with J gene TRBJ2-7; a weak D match, TRBD2 (6 bases). This CDR3 region has 15 residues. Germline CDR1 is LGHDT and CDR2 is YNNKEL (reference sequence). The V end was cut by 2 bases, the J end by 2 bases, with 13 bases between.

The sample holds a few counts of this clonotype. This chain connects TRBV29-1 to TRBJ2-1; 13 bases map to TRBD2. The CDR3 extends over 16 amino acids. The germline V gene has CDR1 SQVTM and CDR2 ANQGSEA. Trimming took 0 bases from V and 5 from J; bases not matched to a gene: 4. The CDR3 sequence is CSVEDPGLAGDNEQFF. The CDR3 DNA is TGCAGCGTTGAAGATCCCGGACTAGCGGGGGACAATGAGCAGTTCTTC.

The rearrangement uses TRBV12-3 or TRBV12-4 and TRBJ2-3, with 7 bases matching TRBD1. With V trimmed by 6 bases and J by 5 bases, 11 bases remained unmatched. This CDR3 contains 15 residues. CDR3 coding DNA: TGTGCCAGCAGCCTACCCGACAGGGATCAAGATACGCAGTATTTT. Its translation: CASSLPDRDQDTQYF.

V usage is TRBV15 and J usage is TRBJ1-4, with D maybe TRBD1 (6 bases). Per the germline V gene, CDR1 is LNHNV and CDR2 is YYDKDF (reference sequence). Deletions cut 1 base from V and 6 bases from J, with 12 bases between. The CDR3 is made up of 15 amino acids. The CDR3 region has the DNA TGTGCCACCAGCAGAGGGACAGAGGGATATGAAAAACTGTTTTTT. Translated: CATSRGTEGYEKLFF.